This TCR beta chain came from a study of technical replicates of blood from a few donors. Libraries were prepared by immunoSEQ multiplex PCR; TCRdb keeps only in-frame clonotypes and omits some of them. Altogether about 97,000 clones are present, approximately 94% being singletons, with the ten largest covering around 0.33%. CDR1 is SGDLS and CDR2 is YYNGEE in the germline V gene. Between the trimmed V and J ends, which lost 2 bases and 0 bases, there was a span of 7 bases. This CDR3 is built from 14 residues. Sequences were obtained from T cells isolated from PBMCs. The TCR comes from a human donor in good health. The J gene is TRBJ2-3, the V gene TRBV9, with a weak D call TRBD2 (6 bases). In nucleotides, the CDR3 is TGTGCCAGCAGCGTGCGGGGTAGCACAGATACGCAGTATTTT. It translates to CASSVRGSTDTQYF.